The sequence of this TCR beta chain was determined in a study of blood T cell repertoires in COVID-19. Study overall: Acute and convalescent COVID-19 samples came from the United States, Italy and Spain. Nucleic acid was either cDNA or gDNA, and it came from T cells, B-cell-depleted T cells, or PBMCs.

As originally analysed: From reference gene primer amplification, estimates of nucleated cell counts were derived. The table came from immunoSEQ multiplex PCR; TCRdb's copy has only in-frame clones and leaves some out. The V and J calls and the clone size are those of that table, but D and trimming were determined from the DNA. The sample has about 9,000 clones, 65% to 90% seen once. The CDR3 spans 15 residues. Germline V gives CDR1 MNHEY, CDR2 SMNVEV (reference sequence). V gave up 2 bases and J gave up 4 bases; unmatched junction bases: 3. Sample: peripheral blood. This TCR derives from a human donor in a cohort sampled during active COVID-19. The chain combines TRBV27 with TRBJ2-1, with 9 bases fitting TRBD2. The CDR3 DNA is TGTGCCAGCAGTTTAGCGGGAGGGGGGTACAATGAGCAGTTCTTC. It is translated as CASSLAGGGYNEQFF.